The 24 T cell receptor beta chains given below trace back to one sample, sequenced in a study of blood T cell repertoires in COVID-19. TCRdb's copy holds only in-frame clones and misses some; the assay was immunoSEQ multiplex PCR. The sample contains approximately 130,000 clones, around four fifths of which appear only once. Sequences were obtained from peripheral blood. The receptors here all came from a human donor in a cohort sampled during active COVID-19.

This clone was seen only a few times. The chain links TRBV30 to TRBJ2-5; 7 bases agree with TRBD2. CDR3 length: 14 residues. V dropped 1 base and J dropped 3; count of bases not matched to a gene: 5. CDR1 and CDR2 from the germline V gene are GTSNPN and SVGIG (reference sequence). For the CDR3, the DNA is TGTGCCTGGAGTGGGCATGGGGGGGAAGAGACCCAGTACTTC. Protein sequence: CAWSGHGGEETQYF.

The gene calls are TRBV5-5 and TRBJ1-1; the match to TRBD1 covers 7 bases. Germline CDR1 SGHKS, CDR2 YYEKEE (reference sequence). This CDR3 region has 14 residues. J was trimmed by 1 base and V by 4 bases; bases with no gene match: 4. CDR3 bases: TGTGCCAGCAGCCGGACAGGAAGGAACACTGAAGCTTTCTTT. Its protein product is CASSRTGRNTEAFF.

For this clone: Other nucleotide sequences from this sample produce the same CDR3. The chain links TRBV20-1 to TRBJ2-5, with TRBD2 matching 10 bases. The CDR3 is 13 residues long. The trim removed 3 bases at V and 4 bases at J, leaving 2 bases unmatched. Germline CDR1 and CDR2: DFQATT and SNEGSKA (reference sequence). The DNA of the CDR3 is TGCAGTGCTAGTCTAGCGGGGGTAGAGACCCAGTACTTC. Translated, it gives CSASLAGVETQYF.

The chain employs TRBV12-5 and TRBJ1-3; TRBD1 aligns across 7 bases. J lost 1 base, V lost 1 base, and 13 bases had no gene match. CDR3 length equals 19 residues. Germline CDR1 reads LGHNT; CDR2 reads FRNRAP. CDR3 in DNA: TGTGCTAGTGGTTTGGCCCCAAAAGACAGGGATTCTTCTGGAAACACCATATATTTT. As protein: CASGLAPKDRDSSGNTIYF.

The V and J genes are TRBV15 and TRBJ2-7; 12 bases are a match to TRBD1. V was clipped by 5 bases and J by 6 bases; unmatched bases: 5. Per germline, CDR1 LNHNV and CDR2 YYDKDF (reference sequence). The CDR3 sequence is 14 residues long. The CDR3 is CATSRDRGPGEQYF. In nucleotides, the CDR3 is TGTGCCACCAGCCGGGACAGGGGGCCTGGCGAGCAGTACTTC.

This chain connects TRBV7-9 to TRBJ1-2; D uncertain. The germline gives CDR1 SEHNR, CDR2 FQNEAQ (reference sequence). The CDR3 consists of 14 residues. The V end was cut by 0 bases, the J end by 3 bases, with 8 bases between. The CDR3 sequence: CASSLALVDYGYTF. CDR3 in DNA: TGTGCCAGCAGCTTAGCCCTCGTTGACTATGGCTACACCTTC.

The V gene is TRBV5-1, the J gene TRBJ2-1; 16 bases align to TRBD2. Germline-derived CDR1 and CDR2 are SGHRS and YFSETQ. The CDR3 covers 20 residues. J gave up 7 bases and V 0 bases, and 13 bases lay outside the gene matches. The CDR3 loop is CASSLAPGLAGGLVGNEQFF. Here the CDR3 DNA reads TGCGCCAGCAGCTTGGCGCCGGGACTAGCGGGGGGGCTGGTAGGAAATGAGCAGTTCTTC.

The chain joins TRBV27 to TRBJ1-1; 10 bases are shared with TRBD1. With 4 bases clipped from V and 4 bases from J, the junction kept 6 bases outside the gene matches. This CDR3 comprises 15 residues. From germline, CDR1 is MNHEY and CDR2 SMNVEV (reference sequence). CDR3 nucleotide sequence: TGTGCCAGCAGTTACGTGGGGACAGGGGCCACTGAAGCTTTCTTT. It yields the protein CASSYVGTGATEAFF.

V and J are TRBV11-2 and TRBJ1-2; maybe TRBD1 (5 bases). Trimming removed 1 base from V and 4 bases from J, with 7 bases in between. The CDR3 is 13 residues long. Germline loops: CDR1 SGHAT, CDR2 FQNNGV. As DNA, the CDR3 is TGTGCCAGCAGCTTAGGACAGCTCTATGGCTACACCTTC. Amino acid sequence: CASSLGQLYGYTF. Complete variable domain (other parts from reference TRBV11-2 and TRBJ1-2): EAGVAQSPRYKIIEKRQSVAFWCNPISGHATLYWYQQILGQGPKLLIQFQNNGVVDDSQLPKDRFSAERLKGVDSTLKIQPAKLEDSAVYLCASSLGQLYGYTFGSGTRLTVV.

The CDR3 loop reads CASSQKYSGEQYF. CDR3 DNA: TGTGCCAGCAGCCAAAAATATTCGGGAGAGCAGTACTTC. V gene TRBV3-1 (or the pseudogene TRBV3-2) combines with J gene TRBJ2-7, with D possibly TRBD2 on 5 matching bases. The CDR3 length is 13 residues. The germline CDR1 and CDR2 sequences are LGHDT and YNNKEL (reference sequence). V shed 2 bases and J shed 7 bases, with 12 bases lying between them.

The J gene is TRBJ2-1, the V gene TRBV7-8; possible D gene TRBD2, 6 bases. Germline loops: CDR1 SGHVS, CDR2 FQNEAQ. Trimming removed 4 bases from V and 2 bases from J, with 18 bases in between. The CDR3 spans 17 residues. In DNA, the CDR3 is TGTGCCAGCAGCTCGGGAGCCCGGGACGGAGCCTACAATGAGCAGTTCTTC. It specifies CASSSGARDGAYNEQFF.

This clone was detected a few times. The chain is built from TRBV10-3 and TRBJ1-5, with 7 bases that match TRBD1. This CDR3 is built from 11 residues. V was clipped by 10 bases and J by 7 bases; unmatched bases: 4. Germline CDR1 and CDR2: ENHRY and SYGVKD. The CDR3 loop reads CATGGTQPQHF. CDR3 nucleotide sequence: TGTGCCACAGGGGGGACACAGCCCCAGCATTTT.

V and J are TRBV30 and TRBJ1-2; D unclear. V lost 3 bases, J lost 4 bases, and 15 bases lay in between. The CDR3 extends over 14 amino acids. Germline V CDR1 and CDR2: GTSNPN, SVGIG (reference sequence). CDR3 DNA sequence: TGTGCCTGGAGGGTGACACTCCCTTTCTATGGCTACACCTTC. It encodes CAWRVTLPFYGYTF.

This chain uses TRBV18 with TRBJ1-1; D is undetermined. This CDR3 has 15 residues. Per germline, CDR1 KGHSH and CDR2 LQKENI. The V end lost 6 bases, the J end lost 0 bases, and 14 bases lay between the germline ends. CDR3 sequence (DNA): TGTGCCAGCTCGTCTTATACGACAATGAACACTGAAGCTTTCTTT. Amino acid sequence: CASSSYTTMNTEAFF.

This chain uses TRBV12-3 or TRBV12-4 with TRBJ2-1; D not certain. This CDR3 has 11 amino acids. Deletions cut 5 bases from V and 4 bases from J, with 3 bases between. CDR3 nucleotide sequence: TGTGCCAGCAGTGTATACAATGAGCAGTTCTTC. Protein sequence: CASSVYNEQFF.

The V and J genes are TRBV30 and TRBJ1-1, with 7 positions matching TRBD1. V was pared by 0 bases and J by 10 bases, with 2 bases of the junction left unmatched. The CDR3 runs 11 residues. Germline values: CDR1 GTSNPN, CDR2 SVGIG (reference sequence). DNA of the CDR3: TGTGCCTGGAGTGTTAAGGGGGCAGCTTTCTTT. Residues: CAWSVKGAAFF.

This chain connects TRBV5-1 to TRBJ2-1, with TRBD2 matching over 16 bases. Germline CDR1 is SGHRS and CDR2 is YFSETQ. The V gene end was trimmed by 5 bases and the J gene end by 9 bases; junction bases not matched to a gene: 14. This CDR3 comprises 18 residues. The CDR3 reads CASRAGLAGGRSASEQFF. Written as DNA, the CDR3 is TGCGCCAGCAGGGCGGGACTAGCGGGGGGGCGCTCGGCCAGTGAGCAGTTCTTC.

The rearrangement links TRBV2 to TRBJ2-1; 10 bases match TRBD1. J lost 10 bases, V lost 7 bases, and 10 bases had no gene match. Germline V lookup: CDR1 SNHLY, CDR2 FYNNEI. This CDR3 is 14 amino acids long. The CDR3 region has the DNA TGTGCCAGCATTATACCGGGACAGGGGTCCGAGCAGTTCTTC. Translation: CASIIPGQGSEQFF.

The CDR3 nucleotides are TGTGCCAGCTGGGACAGGGGAGGCTACACCTTC. Translated, it gives CASWDRGGYTF. The V call is TRBV6-6, the J call TRBJ1-2; TRBD1 matches at 10 bases. Losses at the gene ends were 8 bases for V and 8 bases for J; bases not matched to a gene: 2. CDR1 and CDR2 (germline): MNHNY, SVGAGI (reference sequence). This CDR3 contains 11 residues.

The chain is built from TRBV27 and TRBJ1-1; TRBD1 aligns across 8 bases. V lost 5 bases and J lost 4; bases outside the gene matches: 9. The CDR3 has 15 amino acids. Germline CDR1 and CDR2: MNHEY and SMNVEV (reference sequence). The CDR3 sequence: CASSGTPDRATEAFF. The CDR3 region has the DNA TGTGCCAGCAGTGGAACCCCGGACAGGGCCACTGAAGCTTTCTTT.

CDR3 in amino acids: CATSRDSNRGSEKLFF. The CDR3 DNA reads TGTGCCACCAGCAGAGATAGTAACAGGGGAAGTGAAAAACTGTTTTTT. The rearrangement links TRBV15 to TRBJ1-4; 7 bases agree with TRBD1. The germline V gene encodes CDR1 LNHNV and CDR2 YYDKDF (reference sequence). V trimming: 0 bases; J trimming: 7 bases; junction bases outside the gene matches: 8. The CDR3 has 16 amino acids.

The rearrangement links TRBV2 to TRBJ1-5; D is unclear. Germline V CDR1 and CDR2: SNHLY, FYNNEI. CDR3 length: 19 residues. Trimming stripped 5 bases from V and 3 bases from J, with 26 bases between. Here the CDR3 reads CASSRAGSEQEGYNQPQHF. In nucleotides, the CDR3 is TGTGCCAGCAGTAGGGCGGGAAGTGAGCAGGAAGGATACAATCAGCCCCAGCATTTT. Drawing the rest from reference TRBV2 and TRBJ1-5, the complete variable domain is EPEVTQTPSHQVTQMGQEVILRCVPISNHLYFYWYRQILGQKVEFLVSFYNNEISEKSEIFDDQFSVERPDGSNFTLKIRSTKLEDSAMYFCASSRAGSEQEGYNQPQHFGDGTRLSIL.

The chain couples TRBV12-5 to TRBJ2-1, with 11 nucleotides matching TRBD1. CDR3 size: 16 residues. Per germline, CDR1 LGHNT and CDR2 FRNRAP. Trimming at V came to 4 bases and at J to 6 bases, leaving 8 bases not matched to a gene. This chain's CDR3 is CASGSMAGTGGNEQFF. The CDR3 DNA sequence: TGTGCTAGTGGTTCGATGGCCGGGACAGGGGGCAATGAGCAGTTCTTC.

This chain uses TRBV5-4 with TRBJ2-3; TRBD2 agrees at 13 bases. The germline gives CDR1 SGHNT, CDR2 YYREEE (reference sequence). Unmatched junction bases numbered 10, after V lost 1 base and J lost 8 bases. The CDR3 covers 17 residues. The CDR3 sequence: CASSLLGLAGVAGTQYF. CDR3 nucleotide sequence: TGTGCCAGCAGCTTGTTAGGACTAGCGGGGGTGGCGGGTACGCAGTATTTT.